This TCR beta chain was observed in a study of blood T cells in healthy people across ages. Together with a sample-barcoded 5' primer, a J-beta primer mix was included in a second PCR lasting about 6 to 12 cycles. The yield of each sample was at least 2.5 million CDR3-containing paired-end reads. TCRdb analysed the 5' RACE reads with MiXCR anew, one entry per CDR3 protein. Of roughly 2 million distinct CDR3 sequences listed, less than 50% are singletons. This clonotype showed up just once. V lost 7 bases to trimming and J lost 4 bases; unmatched junction nucleotides: 11. The CDR3 runs to 15 residues. Looked up from germline, CDR1 is LNHNV and CDR2 is YYDKDF (reference sequence). The sample providers were healthy Caucasian people from Russia, aged roughly 6 to 90.

The sequenced sample was blood. This sequence joins TRBV15 and TRBJ1-2; 8 bases are a match to TRBD1. The origin of this receptor is a woman aged 40 to 50 in good health. The CDR3 DNA follows: TGTGCCACCAACCGAAGGACAGGGCTGACCTATGGCTACACCTTC. Translated: CATNRRTGLTYGYTF.